This TCR beta chain was captured in a study of cytomegalovirus exposure and HLA in healthy donors. With regard to this clone: No antigen is known for it.

The PCR made use of 60 Vbeta and 13 Jbeta primers. Produced via immunoSEQ multiplex PCR; TCRdb's table is partial and in-frame only. Of about 150,000 clones listed, less than 90% are singletons. Study observations and caveats: Owing to their indistinguishability, certain V segments, notably TRBV6-2 and TRBV6-3, were excluded. Reportedly, TCR beta sequences accurately predicted HLA-A and HLA-B alleles in most subjects. Cytomegalovirus association was assigned to approximately 160 TCR beta chains.

The trim removed 1 base at V and 6 bases at J, leaving 3 bases unmatched. The germline gives CDR1 MNHEY, CDR2 SMNVEV (reference sequence). CDR3 size: 15 residues. The source is a boy younger than 10 in good health and CMV-seronegative. This rearrangement joins TRBV27 to TRBJ2-2, with 9 nucleotides matching TRBD1. The specimen was PBMCs. The CDR3 DNA is TGTGCCAGCAGTTTATATCGGACAGGGGCCGGGGAGCTGTTTTTT. This codes for CASSLYRTGAGELFF.